The 15 T cell receptor beta chains given below trace back to one sample, sequenced in a study of cytomegalovirus exposure and HLA in healthy donors. The primer mix had 60 Vbeta and 13 Jbeta primers. Libraries were prepared by immunoSEQ multiplex PCR; TCRdb keeps only in-frame clonotypes and omits some of them. The sample shows fewer than 200,000 clones, about 80% of them seen only once. Sequencing used PBMCs. The receptors stem from a woman in her fifties or sixties in good health and CMV-seronegative.

V is TRBV15 and J is TRBJ2-1; 7 positions agree with TRBD2. The CDR3 is 11 residues long. In germline, CDR1 is LNHNV, CDR2 YYDKDF (reference sequence). Losses at the gene ends were 8 bases for V and 5 bases for J; bases not matched to a gene: 0. The CDR3 nucleotides are TGTGCCACCGGACTAGACAATGAGCAGTTCTTC. Its translation is CATGLDNEQFF.

This clone is a singleton in its sample. The chain joins TRBV15 to TRBJ2-5; a possible D gene is TRBD1 (6 bases). This CDR3 spans 15 amino acids. The germline CDR1 and CDR2 sequences are LNHNV and YYDKDF (reference sequence). V lost 0 bases to trimming and J lost 0 bases, with 8 bases between them. The CDR3: CATSRETGNQETQYF. DNA for the CDR3: TGTGCCACCAGCAGAGAAACAGGGAACCAAGAGACCCAGTACTTC. Complete variable domain (other parts from reference TRBV15 and TRBJ2-5): DAMVIQNPRYQVTQFGKPVTLSCSQTLNHNVMYWYQQKSSQAPKLLFHYYDKDFNNEADTPDNFQSRRPNTSFCFLDIRSPGLGDTAMYLCATSRETGNQETQYFGPGTRLLVL.

This chain connects TRBV9 to TRBJ1-2; D might be TRBD1 (6 bases). Per germline, CDR1 SGDLS and CDR2 YYNGEE. There are 16 residues in the CDR3. V was pared by 0 bases and J by 8 bases, with 20 bases between. The CDR3: CASSVGHRDLLVGYTF. The CDR3 nucleotides read TGTGCCAGCAGCGTAGGGCACAGGGACCTATTGGTCGGCTACACCTTC.

The chain employs TRBV11-2 and TRBJ1-1; a weak D match, TRBD1 (5 bases). The CDR3 extends over 13 amino acids. Trimming removed 4 bases at V and 14 bases at J, with 20 bases between. The V gene's germline CDR1 is SGHAT and CDR2 FQNNGV. The CDR3 region is CASSYRELLGGFF. The CDR3 nucleotides are TGTGCCAGCAGCTACCGGGAGCTCCTGGGGGGATTCTTT.

The chain combines TRBV28 with TRBJ2-7, with D possibly being TRBD1 (6 bases). The CDR3 has 14 residues. Germline V gene sequence: CDR1 MDHEN, CDR2 SYDVKM. Deletions cut 5 bases from V and 0 bases from J, with 11 bases between. The CDR3 sequence: CASSPTGISYEQYF. Written as DNA, the CDR3 is TGTGCCAGCAGTCCCACAGGGATCTCCTACGAGCAGTACTTC.

The chain recombines TRBV6-6 with TRBJ1-5; D is perhaps TRBD1 (6 bases). The CDR3 contains 16 residues. CDR1 and CDR2 from the germline V gene are MNHNY and SVGAGI (reference sequence). Deletions cut 9 bases from V and 2 bases from J, with 20 bases between. CDR3 residues: CASSLRRTVGNQPQHF. CDR3 sequence (DNA): TGTGCCAGTTCCCTTCGTAGGACAGTAGGCAATCAGCCCCAGCATTTT.

V is TRBV2 and J is TRBJ2-3; D call uncertain. The CDR3 is 12 residues long. In germline, CDR1 is SNHLY, CDR2 FYNNEI. V lost 3 bases and J lost 14, with 15 bases in between. DNA for the CDR3: TGTGCCAGCAGTGATTATAGTCTCCGAGGGTATTTT. As protein: CASSDYSLRGYF. The variable domain in full, completed from reference TRBV2 and TRBJ2-3, reads EPEVTQTPSHQVTQMGQEVILRCVPISNHLYFYWYRQILGQKVEFLVSFYNNEISEKSEIFDDQFSVERPDGSNFTLKIRSTKLEDSAMYFCASSDYSLRGYFGPGTRLTVL.

This clone was counted a few times. The rearrangement joins TRBV6-1 to TRBJ2-7, with 9 positions matching TRBD2. The CDR3 contains 15 residues. After removal of 4 bases from V and 3 bases from J, the junction contained 7 bases not matched to a gene. CDR1 MNHNS and CDR2 SASEGT come from the germline V gene. CDR3 sequence reads: CASSVEAGGNYEQYF. The DNA of the CDR3 is TGTGCCAGCAGTGTGGAAGCGGGAGGTAACTACGAGCAGTACTTC.

This chain uses TRBV6-5 with TRBJ1-2; TRBD1 matches 7 bases. The CDR3 is made up of 16 amino acids. Germline trimming cut 0 bases from V and 3 bases from J; bases unmatched to any gene: 7. Germline assignment: CDR1 MNHEY and CDR2 SVGAGI. The CDR3 reads CASSYSGGRGDYGYTF. The CDR3 DNA is TGTGCCAGCAGTTACTCTGGGGGCAGGGGGGACTATGGCTACACCTTC.

CDR3 sequence reads: CASSSSTTTGTGITSTDTQYF. DNA of the CDR3: TGTGCCAGCAGCTCATCCACCACTACCGGGACAGGAATAACTAGCACAGATACGCAGTATTTT. The rearrangement links TRBV9 to TRBJ2-3; TRBD1 matches at 8 bases. The CDR3 has 21 amino acids. Germline V gene lookup returns CDR1 SGDLS and CDR2 YYNGEE. The ends lost 4 bases at V and 0 bases at J; junction bases unmatched: 22.

V usage is TRBV6-1 and J usage is TRBJ1-1; D remains unclear. Between the trimmed V and J ends, which lost 6 bases and 1 base, there was a span of 9 bases. The germline V gene encodes CDR1 MNHNS and CDR2 SASEGT. The CDR3 has 13 amino acids. The CDR3 region is CASSSEKNTEAFF. In DNA, the CDR3 is TGTGCCAGCAGCTCCGAGAAGAACACTGAAGCTTTCTTT.

This clone was recorded a few times. The chain couples TRBV5-1 to TRBJ2-7, with 7 bases lining up with TRBD1. The V gene end was trimmed by 4 bases and the J gene end by 3 bases; junction bases not matched to a gene: 7. Germline loops: CDR1 SGHRS, CDR2 YFSETQ. This CDR3 contains 14 residues. CDR3 region: CASSGNRGNYEQYF. The CDR3 DNA reads as TGCGCCAGCAGCGGGAACAGGGGAAACTACGAGCAGTACTTC.

The gene calls are TRBV18 and TRBJ2-5; 9 nucleotides match TRBD2. Per the germline V gene, CDR1 is KGHSH and CDR2 is LQKENI. Trimming cost V 6 bases and J 5 bases; bases outside gene matches: 13. The CDR3 totals 16 residues. CDR3 residues: CASSPALSGGRETQYF. The CDR3 bases are TGTGCCAGCTCCCCTGCTCTTAGCGGGGGTCGTGAGACCCAGTACTTC.

A single count supports this clone. The chain recombines TRBV27 with TRBJ2-7, with TRBD2 matching 9 bases. The CDR3 loop spans 16 amino acids. Germline CDR1 reads MNHEY; CDR2 reads SMNVEV (reference sequence). The V segment lost 5 bases and the J segment 0 bases; nucleotides outside the gene matches: 8. CDR3 region: CASSPRLAGSSYEQYF. CDR3 nucleotides: TGTGCCAGCAGTCCACGTCTAGCGGGAAGCTCCTACGAGCAGTACTTC.

The chain's CDR3 is CASSLASDRHNEQFF. CDR3 bases: TGTGCCAGCAGCTTGGCTTCGGACAGGCACAATGAGCAGTTCTTC. The V call is TRBV5-6, the J call TRBJ2-1, with TRBD1 identical over 7 bases. Germline lookup yields CDR1 SGHDT and CDR2 YYEEEE. CDR3 size: 15 residues. V dropped 0 bases and J dropped 5; count of bases not matched to a gene: 5.